This T cell receptor beta chain was documented in a study of T cell responses to AZD1222 COVID-19 vaccine. Findings and limits, study-wide: Spike-specific TCR repertoires showed rising breadth and depth after two AZD1222 doses. Regions 160-218 and 743-854 held dominance among vaccine-associated CD4 TCRs, which spanned spike. Females made up more of the donors, who were largely white British, and clonal diversity may have come out too low.

This CDR3 has 13 amino acids. Germline V gene data show CDR1 as SGHDN and CDR2 as FVKESK. V was shortened by 3 bases and J by 3 bases, with 8 bases between the two germline ends. Some clones are missing from TCRdb's copy, which holds only in-frame ones; the method was immunoSEQ multiplex PCR. The repertoire holds roughly 120,000 clones, just over 85% seen once, with approximately 18% in the top ten. Worth noting for this clone: Its antigen is as yet unknown.

The chain joins TRBV14 to TRBJ1-1; no definite D call. The starting material was peripheral blood, obtained 28 days after the second AZD1222 dose. The receptor was isolated from an adult who received the AZD1222 COVID-19 vaccine. DNA of the CDR3: TGTGCCAGCAGCCAGCTGGATCACACTGAAGCTTTCTTT. It codes for CASSQLDHTEAFF. Combining the CDR3 with reference TRBV14 and TRBJ1-1 gives the whole variable domain EAGVTQFPSHSVIEKGQTVTLRCDPISGHDNLYWYRRVMGKEIKFLLHFVKESKQDESGMPNNRFLAERTGGTYSTLKVQPAELEDSGVYFCASSQLDHTEAFFGQGTRLTVV.